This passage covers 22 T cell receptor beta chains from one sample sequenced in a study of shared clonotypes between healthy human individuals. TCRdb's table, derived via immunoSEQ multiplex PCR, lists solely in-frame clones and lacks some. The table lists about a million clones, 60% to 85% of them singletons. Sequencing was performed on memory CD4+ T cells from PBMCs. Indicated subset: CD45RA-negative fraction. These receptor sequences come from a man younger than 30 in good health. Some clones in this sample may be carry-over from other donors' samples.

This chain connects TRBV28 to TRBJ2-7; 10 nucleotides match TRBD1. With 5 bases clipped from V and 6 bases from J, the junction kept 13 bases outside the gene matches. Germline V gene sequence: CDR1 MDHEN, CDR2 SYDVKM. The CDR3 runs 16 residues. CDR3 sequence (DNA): TGTGCCAGCAGTGGCAATCCGGGACAGGGGTCATTCGAGCAGTACTTC. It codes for CASSGNPGQGSFEQYF. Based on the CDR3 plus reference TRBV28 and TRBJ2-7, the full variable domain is DVKVTQSSRYLVKRTGEKVFLECVQDMDHENMFWYRQDPGLGLRLIYFSYDVKMKEKGDIPEGYSVSREKKERFSLILESASTNQTSMYLCASSGNPGQGSFEQYFGPGTRLTVT.

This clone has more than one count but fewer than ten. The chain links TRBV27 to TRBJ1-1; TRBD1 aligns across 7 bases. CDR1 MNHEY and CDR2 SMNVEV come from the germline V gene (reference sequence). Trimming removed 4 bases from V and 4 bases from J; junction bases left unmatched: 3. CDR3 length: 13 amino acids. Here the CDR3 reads CASSWDRTTEAFF. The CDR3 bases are TGTGCCAGCAGTTGGGACAGAACCACTGAAGCTTTCTTT.

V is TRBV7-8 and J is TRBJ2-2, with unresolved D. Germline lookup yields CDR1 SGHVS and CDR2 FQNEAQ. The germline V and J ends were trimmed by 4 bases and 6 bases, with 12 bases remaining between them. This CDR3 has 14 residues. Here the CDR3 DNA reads TGTGCCAGCAGCTACGCCAGAGGCCCCGGGGAGCTGTTTTTT. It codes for CASSYARGPGELFF.

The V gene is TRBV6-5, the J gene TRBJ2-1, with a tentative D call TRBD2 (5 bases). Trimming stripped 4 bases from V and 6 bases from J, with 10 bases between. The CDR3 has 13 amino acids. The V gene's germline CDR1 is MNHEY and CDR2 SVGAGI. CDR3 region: CASSSPTINEQFF. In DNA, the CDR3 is TGTGCCAGCAGTTCGCCGACTATCAATGAGCAGTTCTTC.

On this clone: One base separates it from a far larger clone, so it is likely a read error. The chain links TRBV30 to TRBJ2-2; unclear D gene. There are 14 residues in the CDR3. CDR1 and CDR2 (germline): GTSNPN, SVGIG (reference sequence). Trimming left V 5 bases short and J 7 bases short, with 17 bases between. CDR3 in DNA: TGTGCCTGGGGTCGGGTAGGGTTGTACGGGGAGCTGTTTTTT. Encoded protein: CAWGRVGLYGELFF.

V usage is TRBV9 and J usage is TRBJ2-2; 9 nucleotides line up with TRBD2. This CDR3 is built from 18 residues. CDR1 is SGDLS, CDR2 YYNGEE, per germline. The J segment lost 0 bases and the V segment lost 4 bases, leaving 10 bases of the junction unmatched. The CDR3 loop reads CASSPGGAGGANTGELFF. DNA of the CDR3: TGTGCCAGCAGCCCTGGGGGAGCGGGAGGCGCGAACACCGGGGAGCTGTTTTTT.

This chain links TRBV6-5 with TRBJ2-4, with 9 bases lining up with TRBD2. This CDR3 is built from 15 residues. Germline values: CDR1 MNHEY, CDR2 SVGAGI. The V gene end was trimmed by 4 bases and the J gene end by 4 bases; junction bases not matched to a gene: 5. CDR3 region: CASSSPTSGKNIQYF. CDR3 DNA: TGTGCCAGCAGTTCCCCGACTAGCGGTAAAAACATTCAGTACTTC.

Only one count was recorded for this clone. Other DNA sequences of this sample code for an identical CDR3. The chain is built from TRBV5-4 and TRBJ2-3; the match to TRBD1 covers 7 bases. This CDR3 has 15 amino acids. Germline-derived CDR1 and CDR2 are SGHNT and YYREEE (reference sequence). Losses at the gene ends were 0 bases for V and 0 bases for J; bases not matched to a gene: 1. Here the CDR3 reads CASSLGGGSTDTQYF. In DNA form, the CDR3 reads TGTGCCAGCAGCTTGGGAGGGGGCAGCACAGATACGCAGTATTTT.

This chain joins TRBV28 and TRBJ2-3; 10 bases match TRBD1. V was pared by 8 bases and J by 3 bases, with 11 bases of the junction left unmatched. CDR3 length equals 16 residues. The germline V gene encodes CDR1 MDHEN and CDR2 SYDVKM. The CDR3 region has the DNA TGTGCCAGCGGCTCCCCCTCGGGACAGGGGACAGATACGCAGTATTTT. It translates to CASGSPSGQGTDTQYF.

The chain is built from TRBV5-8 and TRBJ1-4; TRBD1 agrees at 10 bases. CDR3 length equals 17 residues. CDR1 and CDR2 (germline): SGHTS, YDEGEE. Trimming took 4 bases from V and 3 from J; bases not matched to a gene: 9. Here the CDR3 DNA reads TGTGCCAGCAGCGCTGGACAGGGGGGAGGAGCTAATGAAAAACTGTTTTTT. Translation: CASSAGQGGGANEKLFF.

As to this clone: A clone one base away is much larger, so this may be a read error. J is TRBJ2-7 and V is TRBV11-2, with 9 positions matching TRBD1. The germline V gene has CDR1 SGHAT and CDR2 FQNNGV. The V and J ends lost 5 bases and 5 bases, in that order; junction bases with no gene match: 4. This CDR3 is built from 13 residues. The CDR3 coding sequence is TGTGCCAGCAGCCGGGACAGGGTAAACGAGCAGTACTTC. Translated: CASSRDRVNEQYF.

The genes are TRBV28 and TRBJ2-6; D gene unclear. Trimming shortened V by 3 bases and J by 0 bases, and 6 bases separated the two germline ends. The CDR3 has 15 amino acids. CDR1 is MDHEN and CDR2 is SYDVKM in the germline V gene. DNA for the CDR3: TGTGCCAGCAGTTTTTTCCCCTCTGGGGCCAACGTCCTGACTTTC. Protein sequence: CASSFFPSGANVLTF.

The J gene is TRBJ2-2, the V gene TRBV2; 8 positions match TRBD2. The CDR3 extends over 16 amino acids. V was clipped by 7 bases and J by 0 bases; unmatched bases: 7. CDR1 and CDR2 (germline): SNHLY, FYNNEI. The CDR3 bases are TGTGCCAGCACCGAACAGGGACTAGCGAACACCGGGGAGCTGTTTTTT. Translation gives CASTEQGLANTGELFF.

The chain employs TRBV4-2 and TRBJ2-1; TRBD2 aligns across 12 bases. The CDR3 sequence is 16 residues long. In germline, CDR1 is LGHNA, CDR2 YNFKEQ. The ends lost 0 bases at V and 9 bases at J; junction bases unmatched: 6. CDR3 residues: CASSQDPSGRAAEQFF. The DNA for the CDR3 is TGTGCCAGCAGCCAAGACCCTAGCGGGAGGGCGGCTGAGCAGTTCTTC.

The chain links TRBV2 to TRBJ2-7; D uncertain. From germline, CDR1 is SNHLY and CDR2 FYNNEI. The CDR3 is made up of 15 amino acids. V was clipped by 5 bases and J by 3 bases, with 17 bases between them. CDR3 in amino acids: CASSKDPNSLYEQYF. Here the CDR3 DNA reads TGTGCCAGCAGTAAAGACCCAAACTCCCTCTACGAGCAGTACTTC.

The CDR3 region is CASSIRPSGSRNEQFF. The CDR3 coding sequence is TGTGCCAGTAGTATTCGGCCTAGCGGGAGTCGAAATGAGCAGTTCTTC. This chain connects TRBV19 to TRBJ2-1; 10 bases fit TRBD2. In germline, CDR1 is LNHDA, CDR2 SQIVND (reference sequence). This CDR3 spans 16 amino acids. J was trimmed by 7 bases and V by 3 bases; bases with no gene match: 9.

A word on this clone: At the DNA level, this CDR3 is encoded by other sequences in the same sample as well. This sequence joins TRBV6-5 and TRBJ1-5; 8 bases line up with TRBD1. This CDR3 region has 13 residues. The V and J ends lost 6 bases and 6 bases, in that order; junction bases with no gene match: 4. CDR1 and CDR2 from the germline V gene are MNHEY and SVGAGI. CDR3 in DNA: TGTGCCAGCAGCCCGGACAGGGCTCAGCCCCAGCATTTT. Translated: CASSPDRAQPQHF.

As DNA, the CDR3 is TGCAGCGTTGGACAGGGGACGGGAGGGCCGGGCAATGAGCAGTTCTTC. It specifies CSVGQGTGGPGNEQFF. V and J are TRBV29-1 and TRBJ2-1; D is possibly TRBD1 or TRBD2 (8 bases each). Trimming pared 4 bases from V and 6 bases from J, leaving 22 bases between. The CDR3 consists of 16 residues. Germline lookup yields CDR1 SQVTM and CDR2 ANQGSEA.

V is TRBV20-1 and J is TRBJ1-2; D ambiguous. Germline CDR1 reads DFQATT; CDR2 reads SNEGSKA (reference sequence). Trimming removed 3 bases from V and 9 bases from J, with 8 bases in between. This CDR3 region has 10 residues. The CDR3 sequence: CSASPNRYTF. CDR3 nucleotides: TGCAGTGCTAGCCCTAATCGCTACACCTTC.

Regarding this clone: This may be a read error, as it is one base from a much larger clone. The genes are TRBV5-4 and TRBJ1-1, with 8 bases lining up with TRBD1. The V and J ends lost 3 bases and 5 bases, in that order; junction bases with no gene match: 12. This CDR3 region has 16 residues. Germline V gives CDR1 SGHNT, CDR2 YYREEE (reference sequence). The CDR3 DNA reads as TGTGCCAGCAGCTCAGGCTCAACAGGGGGAGGGACTGAAGCTTTCTTT. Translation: CASSSGSTGGGTEAFF.

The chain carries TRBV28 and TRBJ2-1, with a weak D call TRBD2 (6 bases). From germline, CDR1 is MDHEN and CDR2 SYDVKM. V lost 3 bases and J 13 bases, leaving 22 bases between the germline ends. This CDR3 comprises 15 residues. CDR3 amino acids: CASSFRRALGPSQFF. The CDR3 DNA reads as TGTGCCAGCAGTTTTCGGAGGGCCCTGGGCCCTAGTCAGTTCTTC. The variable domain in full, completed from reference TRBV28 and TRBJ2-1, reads DVKVTQSSRYLVKRTGEKVFLECVQDMDHENMFWYRQDPGLGLRLIYFSYDVKMKEKGDIPEGYSVSREKKERFSLILESASTNQTSMYLCASSFRRALGPSQFFGPGTRLTVL.

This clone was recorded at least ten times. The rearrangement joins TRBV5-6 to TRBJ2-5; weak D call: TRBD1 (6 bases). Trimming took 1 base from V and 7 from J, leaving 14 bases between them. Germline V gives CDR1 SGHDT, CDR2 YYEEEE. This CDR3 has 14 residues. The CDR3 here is CASSLISARGTQYF. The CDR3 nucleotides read TGTGCCAGCAGCTTGATCTCCGCCAGGGGGACCCAGTACTTC.